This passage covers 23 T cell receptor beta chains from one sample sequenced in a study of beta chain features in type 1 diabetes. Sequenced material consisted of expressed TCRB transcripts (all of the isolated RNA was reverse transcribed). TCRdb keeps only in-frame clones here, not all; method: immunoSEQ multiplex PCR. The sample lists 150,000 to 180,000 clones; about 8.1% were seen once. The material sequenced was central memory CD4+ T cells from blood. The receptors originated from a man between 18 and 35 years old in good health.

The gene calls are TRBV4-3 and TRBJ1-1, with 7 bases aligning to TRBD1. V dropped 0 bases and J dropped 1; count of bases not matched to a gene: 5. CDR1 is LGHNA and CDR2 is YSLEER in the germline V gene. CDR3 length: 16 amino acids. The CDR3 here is CASSQDLAGGNTEAFF. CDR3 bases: TGCGCCAGCAGCCAAGATTTGGCAGGGGGGAACACTGAAGCTTTCTTT.

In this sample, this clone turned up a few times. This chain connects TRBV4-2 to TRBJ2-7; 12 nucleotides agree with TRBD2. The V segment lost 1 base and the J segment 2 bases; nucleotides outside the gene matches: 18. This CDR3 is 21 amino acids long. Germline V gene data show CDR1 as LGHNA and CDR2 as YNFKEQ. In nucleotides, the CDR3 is TGTGCCAGCAGCCAAGTATCTAGCGGGGGGGTTACCTCAATTCTACCCTACGAGCAGTACTTC. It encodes CASSQVSSGGVTSILPYEQYF.

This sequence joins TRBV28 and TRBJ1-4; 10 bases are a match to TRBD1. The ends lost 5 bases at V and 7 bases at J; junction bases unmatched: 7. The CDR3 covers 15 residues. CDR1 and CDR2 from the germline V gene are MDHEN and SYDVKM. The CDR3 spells CASSPSDRGSEKLFF. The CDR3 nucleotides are TGTGCCAGCAGTCCCTCGGACAGGGGGAGTGAAAAACTGTTTTTT.

The CDR3: CASSDSGDRFSGEQFF. The CDR3 DNA sequence: TGTGCCAGCAGTGACTCAGGGGACAGGTTCTCCGGTGAGCAGTTCTTC. The J gene is TRBJ2-1, the V gene TRBV6-4, with 8 bases that match TRBD1. The germline V gene encodes CDR1 MRHNA and CDR2 SNTAGT. This CDR3 is 16 amino acids long. The trim removed 0 bases at V and 9 bases at J, leaving 10 bases unmatched.

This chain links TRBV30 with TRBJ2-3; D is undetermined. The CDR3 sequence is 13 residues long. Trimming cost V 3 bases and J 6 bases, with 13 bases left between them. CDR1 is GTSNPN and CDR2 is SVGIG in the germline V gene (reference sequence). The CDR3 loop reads CAWRKPITDTQYF. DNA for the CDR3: TGTGCCTGGAGGAAGCCCATAACGGATACGCAGTATTTT.

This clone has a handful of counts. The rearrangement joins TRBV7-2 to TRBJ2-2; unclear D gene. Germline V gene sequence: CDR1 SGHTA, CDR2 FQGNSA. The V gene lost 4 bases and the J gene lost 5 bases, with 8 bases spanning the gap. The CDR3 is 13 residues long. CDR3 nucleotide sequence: TGTGCCAGCAGCTGGCATCAGACCGGGGAGCTGTTTTTT. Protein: CASSWHQTGELFF.

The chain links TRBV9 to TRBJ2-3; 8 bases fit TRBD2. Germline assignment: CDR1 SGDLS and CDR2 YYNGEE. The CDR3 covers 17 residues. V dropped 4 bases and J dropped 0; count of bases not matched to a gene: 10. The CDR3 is CASSPHSSGLSTDTQYF. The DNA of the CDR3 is TGTGCCAGCAGCCCCCACTCTAGCGGGTTAAGCACAGATACGCAGTATTTT. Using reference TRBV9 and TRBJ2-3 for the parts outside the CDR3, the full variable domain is DSGVTQTPKHLITATGQRVTLRCSPRSGDLSVYWYQQSLDQGLQFLIQYYNGEERAKGNILERFSAQQFPDLHSELNLSSLELGDSALYFCASSPHSSGLSTDTQYFGPGTRLTVL.

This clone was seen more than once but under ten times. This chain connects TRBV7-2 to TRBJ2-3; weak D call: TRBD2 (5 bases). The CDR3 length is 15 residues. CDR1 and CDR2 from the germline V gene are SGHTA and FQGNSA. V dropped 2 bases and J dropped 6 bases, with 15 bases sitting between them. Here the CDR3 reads CASSLRGQALDTQYF. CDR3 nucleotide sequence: TGTGCCAGCAGCTTACGGGGTCAGGCTTTGGATACGCAGTATTTT.

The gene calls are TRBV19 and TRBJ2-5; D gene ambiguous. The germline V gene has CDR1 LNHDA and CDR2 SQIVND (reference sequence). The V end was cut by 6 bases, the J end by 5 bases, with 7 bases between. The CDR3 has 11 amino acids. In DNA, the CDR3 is TGTGCCAGTAGCTCGGGTGAGACCCAGTACTTC. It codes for CASSSGETQYF.

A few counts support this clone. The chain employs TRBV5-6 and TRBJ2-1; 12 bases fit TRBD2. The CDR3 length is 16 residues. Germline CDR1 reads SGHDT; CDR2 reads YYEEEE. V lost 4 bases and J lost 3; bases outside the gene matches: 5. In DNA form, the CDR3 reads TGTGCCAGCAGCCGATCGGGACTAGCGGGCTACAATGAGCAGTTCTTC. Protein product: CASSRSGLAGYNEQFF.

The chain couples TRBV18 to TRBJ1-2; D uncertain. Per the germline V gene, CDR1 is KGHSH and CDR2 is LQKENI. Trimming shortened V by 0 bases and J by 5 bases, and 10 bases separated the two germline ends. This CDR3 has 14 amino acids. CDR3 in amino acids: CASSPPELPYGYTF. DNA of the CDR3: TGTGCCAGCTCACCACCGGAGCTCCCTTATGGCTACACCTTC.

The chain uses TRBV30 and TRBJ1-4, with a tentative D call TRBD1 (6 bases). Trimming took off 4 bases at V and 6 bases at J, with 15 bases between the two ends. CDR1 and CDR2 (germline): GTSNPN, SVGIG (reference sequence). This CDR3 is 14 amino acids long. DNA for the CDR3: TGTGCCTGGACCCCCGGGGCAGGGGATGAAAAACTGTTTTTT. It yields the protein CAWTPGAGDEKLFF.

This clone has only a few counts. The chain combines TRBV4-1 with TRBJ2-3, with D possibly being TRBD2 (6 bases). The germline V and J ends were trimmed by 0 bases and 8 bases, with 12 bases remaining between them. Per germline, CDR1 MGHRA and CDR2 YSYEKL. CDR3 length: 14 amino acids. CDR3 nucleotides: TGCGCCAGCAGCCAAGAGGGGGGAGGCGGTACGCAGTATTTT. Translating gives CASSQEGGGGTQYF.

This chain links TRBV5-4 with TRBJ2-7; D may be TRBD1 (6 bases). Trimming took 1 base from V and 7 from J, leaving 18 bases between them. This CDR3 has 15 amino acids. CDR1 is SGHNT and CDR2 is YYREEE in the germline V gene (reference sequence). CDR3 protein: CASSLSQGSRGEQYF. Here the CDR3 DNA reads TGTGCCAGCAGCTTGAGTCAGGGGTCCAGGGGTGAGCAGTACTTC.

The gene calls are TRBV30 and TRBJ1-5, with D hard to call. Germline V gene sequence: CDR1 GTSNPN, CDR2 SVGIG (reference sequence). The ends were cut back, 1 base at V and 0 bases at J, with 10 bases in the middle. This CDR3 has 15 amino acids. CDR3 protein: CAWSAQRNSNQPQHF. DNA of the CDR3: TGTGCCTGGAGTGCACAGCGGAATAGCAATCAGCCCCAGCATTTT. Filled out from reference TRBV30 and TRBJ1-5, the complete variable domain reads SQTIHQWPATLVQPVGSPLSLECTVEGTSNPNLYWYRQAAGRGLQLLFYSVGIGQISSEVPQNLSASRPQDRQFILSSKKLLLSDSGFYLCAWSAQRNSNQPQHFGDGTRLSIL.

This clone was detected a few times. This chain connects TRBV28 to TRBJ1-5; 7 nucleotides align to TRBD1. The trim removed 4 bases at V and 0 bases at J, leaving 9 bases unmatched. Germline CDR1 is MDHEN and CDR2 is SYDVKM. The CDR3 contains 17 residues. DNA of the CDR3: TGTGCCAGCAGTTCCCTAGACAGGGCTTATAGCAATCAGCCCCAGCATTTT. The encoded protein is CASSSLDRAYSNQPQHF. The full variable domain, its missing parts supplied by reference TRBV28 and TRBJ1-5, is DVKVTQSSRYLVKRTGEKVFLECVQDMDHENMFWYRQDPGLGLRLIYFSYDVKMKEKGDIPEGYSVSREKKERFSLILESASTNQTSMYLCASSSLDRAYSNQPQHFGDGTRLSIL.

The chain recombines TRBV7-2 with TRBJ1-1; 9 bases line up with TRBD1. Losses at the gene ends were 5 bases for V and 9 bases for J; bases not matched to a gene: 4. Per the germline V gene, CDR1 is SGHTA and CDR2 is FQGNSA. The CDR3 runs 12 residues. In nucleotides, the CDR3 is TGTGCCAGCAGCCGAACAGGGGGCCAAGCTTTCTTT. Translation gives CASSRTGGQAFF.

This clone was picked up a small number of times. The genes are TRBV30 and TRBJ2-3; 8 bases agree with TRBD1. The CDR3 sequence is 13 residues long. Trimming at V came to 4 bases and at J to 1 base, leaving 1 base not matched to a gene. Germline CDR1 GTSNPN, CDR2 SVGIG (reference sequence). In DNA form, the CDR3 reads TGTGCCTGGACAGGGGGCGGCACAGATACGCAGTATTTT. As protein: CAWTGGGTDTQYF.

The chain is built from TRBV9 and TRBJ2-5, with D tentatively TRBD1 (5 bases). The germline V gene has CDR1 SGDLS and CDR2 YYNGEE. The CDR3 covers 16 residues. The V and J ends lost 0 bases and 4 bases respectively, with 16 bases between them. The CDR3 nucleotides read TGTGCCAGCAGCGTAGATTATCAGGGTTCGGGAGAGACCCAGTACTTC. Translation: CASSVDYQGSGETQYF. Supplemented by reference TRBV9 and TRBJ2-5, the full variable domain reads DSGVTQTPKHLITATGQRVTLRCSPRSGDLSVYWYQQSLDQGLQFLIQYYNGEERAKGNILERFSAQQFPDLHSELNLSSLELGDSALYFCASSVDYQGSGETQYFGPGTRLLVL.

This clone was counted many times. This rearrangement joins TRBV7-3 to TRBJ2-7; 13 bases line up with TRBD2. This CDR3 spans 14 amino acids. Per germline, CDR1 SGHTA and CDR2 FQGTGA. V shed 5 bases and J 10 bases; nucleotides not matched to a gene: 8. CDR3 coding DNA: TGTGCCAGCAGCCCCACCGGGACTAGCGGGGCACAGTACTTC. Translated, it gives CASSPTGTSGAQYF.

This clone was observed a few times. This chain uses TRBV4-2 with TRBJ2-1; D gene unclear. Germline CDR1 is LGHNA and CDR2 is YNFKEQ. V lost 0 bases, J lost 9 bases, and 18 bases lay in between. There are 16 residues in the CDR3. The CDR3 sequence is CASSQDTNSRSGEQFF. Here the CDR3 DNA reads TGTGCCAGCAGCCAAGATACGAACTCCCGGTCGGGTGAGCAGTTCTTC.

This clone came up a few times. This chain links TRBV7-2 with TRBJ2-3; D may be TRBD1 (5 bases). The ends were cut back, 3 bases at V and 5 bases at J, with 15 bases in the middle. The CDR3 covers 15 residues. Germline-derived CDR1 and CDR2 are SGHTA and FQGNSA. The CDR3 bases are TGTGCCAGCAGCTTTAACGGCCAGGGTAAAGATACGCAGTATTTT. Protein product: CASSFNGQGKDTQYF. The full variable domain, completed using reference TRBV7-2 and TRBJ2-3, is GAGVSQSPSNKVTEKGKDVELRCDPISGHTALYWYRQSLGQGLEFLIYFQGNSAPDKSGLPSDRFSAERTGGSVSTLTIQRTQQEDSAVYLCASSFNGQGKDTQYFGPGTRLTVL.

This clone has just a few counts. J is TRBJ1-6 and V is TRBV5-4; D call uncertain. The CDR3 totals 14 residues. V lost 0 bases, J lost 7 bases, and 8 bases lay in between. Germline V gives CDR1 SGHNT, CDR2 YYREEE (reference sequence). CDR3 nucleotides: TGTGCCAGCAGCTTGGACAGAGAAAATTCACCCCTCCACTTT. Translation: CASSLDRENSPLHF.